This TCR beta chain is drawn from a study of shared clonotypes between healthy human individuals. The table came from immunoSEQ multiplex PCR; TCRdb's copy has only in-frame clones and leaves some out. The repertoire has a few hundred thousand clones, less than 85% of them found once; the top ten carry 8% to 13%. V lost 2 bases, J lost 7 bases, and 7 bases stayed unmatched. The CDR3 is made up of 15 amino acids. The germline V gene has CDR1 MDHEN and CDR2 SYDVKM. The receptor was isolated from a man aged 25-40 years in good health. Sequencing was performed on memory CD4+ T cells sorted from blood. Regarding subset: CD45RA-negative fraction. The chain employs TRBV28 and TRBJ2-7; 11 bases match TRBD2. The CDR3 sequence is CASSLPTSGEGEQYF. CDR3 bases: TGTGCCAGCAGTTTACCGACTAGCGGGGAAGGGGAGCAGTACTTC.